This TCR beta chain was found in a study of response to subunit inactivated influenza vaccine. Study conclusions and caveats: Authors proposed each seasonal influenza vaccination draws in few new T cells.

Each CDR3 protein is one row after TCRdb ran MiXCR on the RT-PCR reads. The sample yields more than 400,000 distinct CDR3 sequences, roughly 7.6% seen once. V was pared by 7 bases and J by 5 bases, with 14 bases between. CDR3 length: 14 amino acids. In the case of this clonotype: Its target is unknown.

The origin of this receptor is a man between 50 and 75 years old who received an inactivated influenza vaccine. This sample comprised PBMCs from blood, obtained roughly 24 months after vaccination. The V call is TRBV12-3 or TRBV12-4, the J call TRBJ1-4; D not resolved. The CDR3 sequence is CASTSGRSNEKLFF. The CDR3 bases are TGTGCCAGCACCTCAGGTCGGTCAAATGAAAAACTGTTTTTT.